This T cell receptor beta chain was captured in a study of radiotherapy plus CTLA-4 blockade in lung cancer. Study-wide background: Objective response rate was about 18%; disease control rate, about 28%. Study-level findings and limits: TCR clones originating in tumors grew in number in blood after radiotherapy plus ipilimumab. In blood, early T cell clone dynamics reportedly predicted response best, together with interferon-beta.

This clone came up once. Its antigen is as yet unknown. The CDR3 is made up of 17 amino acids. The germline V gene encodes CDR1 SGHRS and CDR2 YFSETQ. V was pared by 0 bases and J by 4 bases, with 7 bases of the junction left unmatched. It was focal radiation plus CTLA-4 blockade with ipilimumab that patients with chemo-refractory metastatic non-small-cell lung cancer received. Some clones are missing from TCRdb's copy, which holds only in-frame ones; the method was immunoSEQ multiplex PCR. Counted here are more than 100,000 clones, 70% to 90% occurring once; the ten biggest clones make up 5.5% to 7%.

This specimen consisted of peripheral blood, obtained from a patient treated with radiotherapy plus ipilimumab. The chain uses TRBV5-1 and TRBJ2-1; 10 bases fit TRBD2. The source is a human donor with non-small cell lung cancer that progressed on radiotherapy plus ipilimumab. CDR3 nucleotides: TGCGCCAGCAGCTTGGCTCGGCTAGCGGGAGTTTACAATGAGCAGTTCTTC. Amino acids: CASSLARLAGVYNEQFF.